The clone carrying this TCR beta chain was picked up one time. This CDR3 contains 11 residues. CDR1 is SGHDN, CDR2 FVKESK, per germline. The ends lost 5 bases at V and 11 bases at J; junction bases unmatched: 3. These data are taken from a study of blood T cell repertoires in COVID-19. In the study's own analysis: Estimates of nucleated cell counts were drawn from the amplification of reference gene primers. Generated by immunoSEQ multiplex PCR, the TCRdb table keeps only in-frame clones and is missing some. From that table come the V and J calls and clone size; the DNA was used to work out D and trimming. Among around 100,000 clones, 80% to 90% were seen once, and the ten largest hold about 2.5%. Participants came from fewer than 25 US areas, aged about 18 to 90 years. Cohorts were determined from participant-reported clinical history. Two consecutive negative NP/OP PCR tests, clearance, or resolved symptoms defined Cohort 3 recovery.

Sequenced input: PBMCs or T cells enriched from blood (not recorded which). The genes are TRBV14 and TRBJ1-1, with TRBD1 identical over 9 bases. This clonotype originated in a woman aged 50 to 65 who had recovered from COVID-19. CDR3 loop: CASSNRGLAFF. Written as DNA, the CDR3 is TGTGCCAGCAGCAACAGGGGGCTGGCTTTCTTT.